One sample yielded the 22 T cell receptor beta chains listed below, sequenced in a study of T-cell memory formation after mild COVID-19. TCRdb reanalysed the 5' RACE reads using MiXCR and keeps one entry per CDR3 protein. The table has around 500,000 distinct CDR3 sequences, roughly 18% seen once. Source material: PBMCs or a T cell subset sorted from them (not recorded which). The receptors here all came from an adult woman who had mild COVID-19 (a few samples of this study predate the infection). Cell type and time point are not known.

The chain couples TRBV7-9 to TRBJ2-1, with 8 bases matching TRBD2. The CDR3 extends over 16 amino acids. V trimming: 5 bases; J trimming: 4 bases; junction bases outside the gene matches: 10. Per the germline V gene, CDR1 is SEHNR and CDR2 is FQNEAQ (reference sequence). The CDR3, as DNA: TGTGCCAGCAGCCCGGCCCCTAGCGGGCTTTACAATGAGCAGTTCTTC. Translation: CASSPAPSGLYNEQFF.

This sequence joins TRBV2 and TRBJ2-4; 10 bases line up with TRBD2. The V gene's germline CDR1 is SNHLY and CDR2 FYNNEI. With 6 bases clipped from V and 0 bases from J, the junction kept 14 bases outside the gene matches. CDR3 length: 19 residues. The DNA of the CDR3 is TGTGCCAGCAGCGAAAAGCTAGCGGGGGAGAACATAGCCAAAAACATTCAGTACTTC. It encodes CASSEKLAGENIAKNIQYF. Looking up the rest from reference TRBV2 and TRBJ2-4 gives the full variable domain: EPEVTQTPSHQVTQMGQEVILRCVPISNHLYFYWYRQILGQKVEFLVSFYNNEISEKSEIFDDQFSVERPDGSNFTLKIRSTKLEDSAMYFCASSEKLAGENIAKNIQYFGAGTRLSVL.

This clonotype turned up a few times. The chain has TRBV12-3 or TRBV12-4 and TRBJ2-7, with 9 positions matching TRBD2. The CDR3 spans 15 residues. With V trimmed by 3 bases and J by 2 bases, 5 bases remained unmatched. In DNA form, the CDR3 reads TGTGCCAGCAGTTTTGCGGGGGGGAGGGCCTACGAGCAGTACTTC. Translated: CASSFAGGRAYEQYF.

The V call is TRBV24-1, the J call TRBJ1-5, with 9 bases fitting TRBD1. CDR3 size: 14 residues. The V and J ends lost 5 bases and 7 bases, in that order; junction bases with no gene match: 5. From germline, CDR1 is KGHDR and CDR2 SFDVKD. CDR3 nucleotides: TGTGCCACCAGTGGAGGGACAGGGAGGCAGCCCCAGCATTTT. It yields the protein CATSGGTGRQPQHF.

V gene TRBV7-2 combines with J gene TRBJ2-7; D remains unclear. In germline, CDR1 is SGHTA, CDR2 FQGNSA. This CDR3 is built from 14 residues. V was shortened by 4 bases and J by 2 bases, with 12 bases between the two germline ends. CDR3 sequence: CASSSTPGAYEQYF. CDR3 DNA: TGTGCCAGCAGCTCGACACCAGGTGCCTACGAGCAGTACTTC.

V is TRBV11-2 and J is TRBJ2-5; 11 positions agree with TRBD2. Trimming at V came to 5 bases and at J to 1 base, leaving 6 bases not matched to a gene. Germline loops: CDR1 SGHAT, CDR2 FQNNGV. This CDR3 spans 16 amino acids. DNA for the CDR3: TGTGCCAGCAGCACAGTTACTAGCGGGGGCCAAGAGACCCAGTACTTC. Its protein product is CASSTVTSGGQETQYF.

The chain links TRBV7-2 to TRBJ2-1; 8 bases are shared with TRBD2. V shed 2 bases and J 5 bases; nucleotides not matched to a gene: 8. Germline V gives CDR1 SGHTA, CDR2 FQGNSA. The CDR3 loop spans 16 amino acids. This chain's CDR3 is CASSLFGGRINNEQFF. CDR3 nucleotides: TGTGCCAGCAGCTTATTTGGCGGGAGGATTAACAATGAGCAGTTCTTC.

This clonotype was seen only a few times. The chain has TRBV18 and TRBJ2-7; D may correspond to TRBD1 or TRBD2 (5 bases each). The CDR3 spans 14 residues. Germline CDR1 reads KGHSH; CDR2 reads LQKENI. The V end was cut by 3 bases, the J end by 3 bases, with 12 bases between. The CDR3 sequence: CASSPRLGRYEQYF. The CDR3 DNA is TGTGCCAGCTCACCCCGACTGGGACGCTACGAGCAGTACTTC.

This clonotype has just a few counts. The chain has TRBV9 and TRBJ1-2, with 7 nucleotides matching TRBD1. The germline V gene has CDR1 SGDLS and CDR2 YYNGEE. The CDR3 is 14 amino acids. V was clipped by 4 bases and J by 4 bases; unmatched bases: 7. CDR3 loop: CASSPSGGLYGYTF. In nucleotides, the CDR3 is TGTGCCAGCAGCCCCTCAGGGGGACTCTATGGCTACACCTTC.

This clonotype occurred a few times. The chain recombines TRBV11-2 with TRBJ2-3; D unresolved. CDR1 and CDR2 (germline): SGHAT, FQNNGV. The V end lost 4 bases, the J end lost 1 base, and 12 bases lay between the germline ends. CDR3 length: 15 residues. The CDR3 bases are TGTGCCAGCAGCTCCGACCTTGCTCGCACAGATACGCAGTATTTT. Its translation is CASSSDLARTDTQYF.

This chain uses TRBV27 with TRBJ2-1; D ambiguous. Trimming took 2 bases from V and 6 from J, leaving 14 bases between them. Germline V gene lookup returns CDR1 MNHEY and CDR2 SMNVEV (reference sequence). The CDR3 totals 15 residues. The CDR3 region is CASSLVSLGFNEQFF. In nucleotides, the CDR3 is TGTGCCAGCAGTTTAGTGTCTTTAGGGTTCAATGAGCAGTTCTTC.

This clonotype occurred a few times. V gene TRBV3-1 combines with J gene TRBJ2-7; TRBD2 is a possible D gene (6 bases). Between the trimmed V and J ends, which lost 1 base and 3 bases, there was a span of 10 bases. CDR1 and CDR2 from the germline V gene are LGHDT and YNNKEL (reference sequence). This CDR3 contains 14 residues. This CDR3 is CASSQGPAGYEQYF. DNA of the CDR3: TGTGCCAGCAGCCAAGGTCCAGCGGGCTACGAGCAGTACTTC.

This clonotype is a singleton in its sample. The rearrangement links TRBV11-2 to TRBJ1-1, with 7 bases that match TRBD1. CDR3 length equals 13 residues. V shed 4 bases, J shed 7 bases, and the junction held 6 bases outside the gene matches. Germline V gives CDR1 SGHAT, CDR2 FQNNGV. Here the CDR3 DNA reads TGTGCCAGCAGCTCCCGGGACAGTCATGAAGCTTTCTTT. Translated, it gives CASSSRDSHEAFF.

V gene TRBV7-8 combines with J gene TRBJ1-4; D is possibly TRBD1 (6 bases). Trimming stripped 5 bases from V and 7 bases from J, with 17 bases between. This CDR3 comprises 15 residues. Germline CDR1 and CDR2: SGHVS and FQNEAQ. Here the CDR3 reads CASSPLGTRGEKLFF. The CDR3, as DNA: TGTGCCAGCAGCCCCCTCGGGACACGGGGTGAAAAACTGTTTTTT.

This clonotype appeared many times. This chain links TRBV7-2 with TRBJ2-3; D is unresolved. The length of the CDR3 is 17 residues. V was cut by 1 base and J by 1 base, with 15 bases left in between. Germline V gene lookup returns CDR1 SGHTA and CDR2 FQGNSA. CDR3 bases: TGTGCCAGCAGCTTAGTAATTCGCTCTTTAGGCACAGATACGCAGTATTTT. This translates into CASSLVIRSLGTDTQYF.

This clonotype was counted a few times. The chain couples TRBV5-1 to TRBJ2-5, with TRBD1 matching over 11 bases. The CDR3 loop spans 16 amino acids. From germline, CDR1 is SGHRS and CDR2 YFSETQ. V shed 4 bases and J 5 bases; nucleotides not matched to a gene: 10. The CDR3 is CASSEGGQGAWETQYF. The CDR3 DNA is TGCGCCAGCAGCGAGGGCGGACAGGGGGCTTGGGAGACCCAGTACTTC.

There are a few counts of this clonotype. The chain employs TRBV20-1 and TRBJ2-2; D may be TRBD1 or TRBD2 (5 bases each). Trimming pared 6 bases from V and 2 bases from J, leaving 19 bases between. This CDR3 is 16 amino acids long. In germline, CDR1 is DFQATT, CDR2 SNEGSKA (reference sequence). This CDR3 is CSANTFRDGNTGELFF. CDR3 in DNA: TGCAGTGCAAACACATTCCGGGACGGCAACACCGGGGAGCTGTTTTTT.

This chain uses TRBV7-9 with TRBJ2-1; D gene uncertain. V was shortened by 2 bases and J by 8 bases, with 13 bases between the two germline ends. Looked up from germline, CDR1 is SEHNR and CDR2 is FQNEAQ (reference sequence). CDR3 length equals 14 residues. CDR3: CASSLSIKGHEQFF. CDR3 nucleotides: TGTGCCAGCAGCTTATCCATTAAAGGGCATGAGCAGTTCTTC.

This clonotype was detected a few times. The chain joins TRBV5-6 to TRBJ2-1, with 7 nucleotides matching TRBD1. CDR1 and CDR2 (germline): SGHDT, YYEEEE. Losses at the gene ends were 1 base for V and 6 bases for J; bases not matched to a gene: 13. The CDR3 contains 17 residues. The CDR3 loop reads CASSLRQGGAPSNEQFF. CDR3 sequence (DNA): TGTGCCAGCAGCTTGAGGCAAGGGGGCGCCCCGTCCAATGAGCAGTTCTTC.

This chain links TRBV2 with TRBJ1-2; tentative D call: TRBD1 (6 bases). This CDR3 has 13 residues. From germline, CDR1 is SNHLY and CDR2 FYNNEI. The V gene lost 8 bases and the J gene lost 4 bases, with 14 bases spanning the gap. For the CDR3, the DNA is TGTGCCAGCGCTAACGACAGGCGCTATGGCTACACCTTC. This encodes CASANDRRYGYTF. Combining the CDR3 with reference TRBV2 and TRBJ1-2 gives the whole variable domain EPEVTQTPSHQVTQMGQEVILRCVPISNHLYFYWYRQILGQKVEFLVSFYNNEISEKSEIFDDQFSVERPDGSNFTLKIRSTKLEDSAMYFCASANDRRYGYTFGSGTRLTVV.

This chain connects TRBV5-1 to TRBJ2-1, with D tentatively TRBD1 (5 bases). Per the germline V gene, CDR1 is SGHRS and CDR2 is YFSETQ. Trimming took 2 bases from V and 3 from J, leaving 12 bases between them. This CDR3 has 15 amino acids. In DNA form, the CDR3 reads TGCGCCAGCAGCTTTTCCCAGGGTTACTACAATGAGCAGTTCTTC. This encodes CASSFSQGYYNEQFF. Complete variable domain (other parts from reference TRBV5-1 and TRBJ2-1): KAGVTQTPRYLIKTRGQQVTLSCSPISGHRSVSWYQQTPGQGLQFLFEYFSETQRNKGNFPGRFSGRQFSNSRSEMNVSTLELGDSALYLCASSFSQGYYNEQFFGPGTRLTVL.

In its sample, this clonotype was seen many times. The CDR3 reads CASSGRQGPASADTQYF. DNA of the CDR3: TGTGCCAGCAGCGGTCGACAGGGACCCGCTTCAGCGGATACGCAGTATTTT. The chain couples TRBV7-2 to TRBJ2-3; 7 bases align to TRBD1. This CDR3 is 17 amino acids long. J gave up 6 bases and V 5 bases, and 17 bases lay outside the gene matches. Germline lookup yields CDR1 SGHTA and CDR2 FQGNSA.